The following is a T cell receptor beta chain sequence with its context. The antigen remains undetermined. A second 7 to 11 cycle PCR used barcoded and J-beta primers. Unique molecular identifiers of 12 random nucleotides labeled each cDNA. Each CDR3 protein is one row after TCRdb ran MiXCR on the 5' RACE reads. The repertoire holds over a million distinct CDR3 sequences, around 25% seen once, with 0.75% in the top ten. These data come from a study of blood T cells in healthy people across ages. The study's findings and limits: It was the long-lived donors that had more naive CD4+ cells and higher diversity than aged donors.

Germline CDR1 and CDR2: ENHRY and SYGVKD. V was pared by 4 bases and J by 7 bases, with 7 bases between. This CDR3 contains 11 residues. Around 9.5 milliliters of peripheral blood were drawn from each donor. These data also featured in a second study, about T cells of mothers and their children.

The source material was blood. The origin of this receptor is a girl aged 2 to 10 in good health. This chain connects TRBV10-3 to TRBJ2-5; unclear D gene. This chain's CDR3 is CAISVSGTQYF. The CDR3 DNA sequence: TGTGCCATCAGTGTTTCCGGGACCCAGTACTTC.